The entry below gives a single TCR beta chain sequence along with its context. The PCR employed 60 Vbeta primers together with 13 Jbeta primers. Measured with immunoSEQ multiplex PCR; TCRdb has only the in-frame clones, and not every one. The sample has some 99,000 clones, around four fifths seen once; the top ten hold roughly 8%. The data are from a study of cytomegalovirus exposure and HLA in healthy donors. This sequence originates from a woman in her forties or fifties in good health and CMV-seropositive. The sequenced sample consisted of PBMCs.

This chain's CDR3 is CASSDATGGVDTQYF. CDR3 bases: TGTGCCAGCAGTGACGCGACAGGGGGTGTTGATACGCAGTATTTT. This chain connects TRBV2 to TRBJ2-3; 9 bases agree with TRBD1. The germline gives CDR1 SNHLY, CDR2 FYNNEI. The CDR3 extends over 15 amino acids. Trimming cost V 3 bases and J 6 bases; bases outside gene matches: 7. The whole variable domain, filled in from reference TRBV2 and TRBJ2-3, reads EPEVTQTPSHQVTQMGQEVILRCVPISNHLYFYWYRQILGQKVEFLVSFYNNEISEKSEIFDDQFSVERPDGSNFTLKIRSTKLEDSAMYFCASSDATGGVDTQYFGPGTRLTVL.